The T cell receptor beta chain under discussion was sequenced for a study of T-cell memory formation after mild COVID-19. Between the trimmed V and J ends, which lost 4 bases and 9 bases, there was a span of 11 bases. Germline V gene data show CDR1 as MNHNY and CDR2 as SVGAGI (reference sequence). This CDR3 contains 12 residues. TCRdb reprocessed the 5' RACE reads with MiXCR, giving one entry per CDR3 protein. The data contain roughly 200,000 distinct CDR3 sequences, approximately 16% of them singletons. The chain couples TRBV6-6 to TRBJ2-3; D ambiguous. This receptor was obtained from an adult woman who had mild COVID-19 (a few samples of this study predate the infection). Cell type and time point are not known. Input material: PBMCs or a T cell subset sorted from them (not recorded which). The CDR3 nucleotides are TGTGCCAGCAGTTGGGGTCCAGGAACGCAGTATTTT. Amino acids: CASSWGPGTQYF.